This TCR beta chain is drawn from a study of chemoradiotherapy in HPV16-positive cancers. General study findings and limits: For HPV16-positive patients, expanding HPV-responsive T cells associated with longer recurrence-free survival.

Profiling relied on immunoSEQ multiplex PCR, and the TCRdb table lists in-frame clones only, not all of them. The repertoire holds fewer than 20,000 clones, with around nine tenths as singletons. On this clone: Its target is unknown.

V lost 0 bases and J lost 8, with 17 bases in between. This CDR3 region has 16 residues. Germline CDR1 and CDR2: SGHTA and FQGNSA. Here the sequenced sample was blood, taken from a patient who underwent chemoradiotherapy. The sequence derives from a human donor with HPV-associated anogenital cancer. The chain links TRBV7-2 to TRBJ2-4; D assignment may be TRBD1 or TRBD2 (6 bases each). CDR3 sequence (DNA): TGTGCCAGCAGCTTAGCCGGTCGGGGGCGCATAGACATTCAGTACTTC. Its translation: CASSLAGRGRIDIQYF.